This passage covers 24 T cell receptor beta chains from one sample sequenced in a study of blood T cell repertoires in COVID-19. Profiling relied on immunoSEQ multiplex PCR, and the TCRdb table lists in-frame clones only, not all of them. Of 200,000 to 250,000 clones detected, just under 85% appear once; the ten largest clones hold about 1.9%. The specimen sequenced was peripheral blood. These receptors all come from an elderly woman with acute or convalescent COVID-19.

The J gene is TRBJ2-7, the V gene TRBV18; D is possibly TRBD1 (6 bases). CDR1 KGHSH and CDR2 LQKENI come from the germline V gene. The CDR3 extends over 15 amino acids. V lost 3 bases and J 5 bases, leaving 17 bases between the germline ends. The CDR3 DNA reads as TGTGCCAGCTCACCGATTGGAAATACAGGGAACGAGCAGTACTTC. This gives the protein CASSPIGNTGNEQYF.

This sequence joins TRBV4-2 and TRBJ2-7; D possibly corresponds to TRBD1 (6 bases). The V gene's germline CDR1 is LGHNA and CDR2 YNFKEQ. This CDR3 is built from 15 residues. V dropped 0 bases and J dropped 0 bases, with 9 bases sitting between them. The CDR3 bases are TGTGCCAGCAGCCAAGATCAGGACAGCTCCTACGAGCAGTACTTC. Its protein is CASSQDQDSSYEQYF.

The chain recombines TRBV18 with TRBJ1-5; 9 bases agree with TRBD1. The V gene end was trimmed by 2 bases and the J gene end by 7 bases; junction bases not matched to a gene: 6. The CDR3 has 15 amino acids. Germline V lookup: CDR1 KGHSH, CDR2 LQKENI. The CDR3 DNA is TGTGCCAGCTCACCAGAAACAGGGGGCGGGCAGCCCCAGCATTTT. Translation: CASSPETGGGQPQHF.

The V call is TRBV9, the J call TRBJ1-5, with D perhaps TRBD1 (5 bases). The germline CDR1 and CDR2 sequences are SGDLS and YYNGEE. CDR3 size: 15 residues. Trimming took 0 bases from V and 6 from J, leaving 13 bases between them. The CDR3 coding sequence is TGTGCCAGCAGCGTAGAGGACGGGGGGGGTCAGCCCCAGCATTTT. Translation: CASSVEDGGGQPQHF.

The DNA for the CDR3 is TGTGCCAGCAGTGAAGCGCGCCATACGCAGTATTTT. It codes for CASSEARHTQYF. The rearrangement links TRBV2 to TRBJ2-3; D not certain. Germline V gene sequence: CDR1 SNHLY, CDR2 FYNNEI. The ends were cut back, 0 bases at V and 7 bases at J, with 5 bases in the middle. The CDR3 runs 12 residues.

The chain employs TRBV21-1 and TRBJ2-3; TRBD2, the table's D call, lacks a check against the DNA. TRBV21-1 is labeled a pseudogene. The CDR3 covers 13 residues. The CDR3 protein is CASSKVGGDTQYF. In nucleotides, the CDR3 is TGTGCCAGCAGCAAAGTCGGTGGAGATACGCAGTATTTT.

This clone showed up just a few times. The chain's CDR3 is CASSWGGARNEQFF. CDR3 nucleotides: TGTGCCAGCAGTTGGGGAGGAGCACGCAATGAGCAGTTCTTC. This chain uses TRBV28 with TRBJ2-1; a weak D match, TRBD2 (6 bases). CDR3 length: 14 amino acids. Germline CDR1 is MDHEN and CDR2 is SYDVKM. Trimming stripped 4 bases from V and 6 bases from J, with 13 bases between. Full variable domain (missing parts from reference TRBV28 and TRBJ2-1): DVKVTQSSRYLVKRTGEKVFLECVQDMDHENMFWYRQDPGLGLRLIYFSYDVKMKEKGDIPEGYSVSREKKERFSLILESASTNQTSMYLCASSWGGARNEQFFGPGTRLTVL.

V and J are TRBV5-4 and TRBJ2-7; 8 positions match TRBD1. CDR3 length: 15 amino acids. J lost 3 bases, V lost 0 bases, and 5 bases had no gene match. Germline CDR1 reads SGHNT; CDR2 reads YYREEE (reference sequence). The CDR3 nucleotides are TGTGCCAGCAGCTTGGGCGGACAGGGCGGCTACGAGCAGTACTTC. Amino acids: CASSLGGQGGYEQYF.

In its sample, this clone was seen a few times. This chain uses TRBV21-1 with TRBJ2-4; the D segment call TRBD2 is taken from the table without a DNA check. TRBV21-1 is marked as a pseudogene. The CDR3 runs to 19 residues. CDR3 sequence: CASSTSRLAGELAKNIQYF. Written as DNA, the CDR3 is TGTGCCAGCAGCACTTCTCGACTAGCGGGAGAATTAGCCAAAAACATTCAGTACTTC.

The J gene is TRBJ1-6, the V gene TRBV7-2; 7 bases fit TRBD1. The CDR3 is 16 residues long. The germline V gene has CDR1 SGHTA and CDR2 FQGNSA. The V and J ends lost 5 bases and 5 bases, in that order; junction bases with no gene match: 9. As DNA, the CDR3 is TGTGCCAGCAGCCAACATGGACAGGTCCATAATTCACCCCTCCACTTT. This encodes CASSQHGQVHNSPLHF.

This clone was counted many times. Other DNA sequences in this specimen translate into the identical CDR3. CDR3: CASRSKGDTGELFF. The CDR3 nucleotides read TGTGCCAGCAGGTCCAAAGGGGACACCGGGGAGCTGTTTTTT. This chain connects TRBV13 to TRBJ2-2, with TRBD1 as a possible D gene (5 bases). CDR1 and CDR2 from the germline V gene are PRHDT and FYEKMQ (reference sequence). The CDR3 contains 14 residues. V was clipped by 6 bases and J by 3 bases, with 11 bases between them. Variable domain in full (rest from reference TRBV13 and TRBJ2-2): AAGVIQSPRHLIKEKRETATLKCYPIPRHDTVYWYQQGPGQDPQFLISFYEKMQSDKGSIPDRFSAQQFSDYHSELNMSSLELGDSALYFCASRSKGDTGELFFGEGSRLTVL.

This clone was picked up many times. The chain recombines TRBV4-1 with TRBJ1-2; 7 bases are a match to TRBD1. The germline CDR1 and CDR2 sequences are MGHRA and YSYEKL. J gave up 5 bases and V 2 bases, and 2 bases lay outside the gene matches. There are 13 residues in the CDR3. DNA of the CDR3: TGCGCCAGCAGCCAACAGGGGGGTTATGGCTACACCTTC. Its translation is CASSQQGGYGYTF.

The V call is TRBV9, the J call TRBJ2-1, with D perhaps TRBD1 (5 bases). CDR1 and CDR2 from the germline V gene are SGDLS and YYNGEE. V was trimmed by 0 bases and J by 2 bases, leaving 9 bases between them. This CDR3 has 15 amino acids. The CDR3: CASSVALGPYNEQFF. The DNA of the CDR3 is TGTGCCAGCAGCGTAGCTCTGGGGCCCTACAATGAGCAGTTCTTC.

The rearrangement joins TRBV6-6 to TRBJ1-5; the D gene is possibly TRBD1 (6 bases). The CDR3 has 14 residues. Deletions cut 5 bases from V and 3 bases from J, with 11 bases between. CDR1 MNHNY and CDR2 SVGAGI come from the germline V gene (reference sequence). The CDR3: CASSLRQANQPQHF. CDR3 nucleotide sequence: TGTGCCAGCAGTCTTCGACAGGCCAATCAGCCCCAGCATTTT.

The J gene is TRBJ1-2, the V gene TRBV19; 7 bases are a match to TRBD1. In germline, CDR1 is LNHDA, CDR2 SQIVND (reference sequence). Trimming at V came to 4 bases and at J to 5 bases, leaving 4 bases not matched to a gene. CDR3 length: 13 residues. The CDR3 nucleotides read TGTGCCAGTAGTACCACACAGGGGTATGGCTACACCTTC. Its translation: CASSTTQGYGYTF.

This clone was observed once. The V and J genes are TRBV4-1 and TRBJ1-1, with unresolved D. V was trimmed by 3 bases and J by 6 bases, leaving 11 bases between them. The CDR3 sequence is 13 residues long. CDR1 MGHRA and CDR2 YSYEKL come from the germline V gene. In DNA, the CDR3 is TGCGCCAGCAGCCACTCAGGATGGTCTGAAGCTTTCTTT. Protein product: CASSHSGWSEAFF.

CDR3 residues: CSASNSNYEQYF. DNA of the CDR3: TGCAGTGCTAGTAACAGTAACTACGAGCAGTACTTC. The V gene is TRBV20-1, the J gene TRBJ2-7; D is undetermined. The germline V and J ends were trimmed by 3 bases and 3 bases, with 9 bases remaining between them. The CDR3 is 12 amino acids. Germline assignment: CDR1 DFQATT and CDR2 SNEGSKA (reference sequence).

This clone was seen a handful of times. The V gene is TRBV6-6, the J gene TRBJ1-2, with D tentatively TRBD1 (6 bases). V dropped 4 bases and J dropped 1 base, with 13 bases sitting between them. The germline gives CDR1 MNHNY, CDR2 SVGAGI (reference sequence). The CDR3 is 15 amino acids. The CDR3 spells CASSWGNRDNYGYTF. CDR3 in DNA: TGTGCCAGCAGTTGGGGGAACAGGGATAACTATGGCTACACCTTC.

The chain is built from TRBV28 and TRBJ2-7; D is ambiguous. The CDR3 has 13 residues. The germline CDR1 and CDR2 sequences are MDHEN and SYDVKM. V was pared by 4 bases and J by 2 bases, with 9 bases between. The CDR3 nucleotides are TGTGCCAGCAGTTGGAACAGAGCCTACGAGCAGTACTTC. Its translation: CASSWNRAYEQYF.

The gene calls are TRBV5-1 and TRBJ2-7; 10 nucleotides agree with TRBD1. The ends lost 5 bases at V and 6 bases at J; junction bases unmatched: 8. The CDR3 has 14 amino acids. Germline CDR1 SGHRS, CDR2 YFSETQ. CDR3 amino acids: CASRYGQGVSEQYF. Here the CDR3 DNA reads TGCGCCAGCAGATACGGACAGGGGGTATCCGAGCAGTACTTC.

This rearrangement joins TRBV11-1 to TRBJ2-3; possible D gene TRBD1, 6 bases. From germline, CDR1 is SGHAT and CDR2 FQDESV (reference sequence). The CDR3 runs to 16 residues. The germline V and J ends were trimmed by 2 bases and 4 bases, with 16 bases remaining between them. The CDR3 sequence: CASSLQGIPNADTQYF. Written as DNA, the CDR3 is TGTGCCAGCAGCTTACAGGGGATTCCCAATGCAGATACGCAGTATTTT.

The V gene is TRBV3-1 (or the pseudogene TRBV3-2), the J gene TRBJ2-5; 11 bases match TRBD2. Germline lookup yields CDR1 LGHDT and CDR2 YNNKEL (reference sequence). This CDR3 is built from 19 residues. V dropped 0 bases and J dropped 7; count of bases not matched to a gene: 16. CDR3 nucleotides: TGTGCCAGCAGCCAAGATCTGAGGCTAGCGGGAGGTCCCAAAGGGACCCAGTACTTC. This sequence encodes CASSQDLRLAGGPKGTQYF.

A single count supports this clone. The rearrangement links TRBV24-1 to TRBJ2-3, with TRBD2 matching over 7 bases. The junction had 9 bases not matched to a gene; V was cut back by 9 bases and J by 1 base. Per the germline V gene, CDR1 is KGHDR and CDR2 is SFDVKD. There are 15 residues in the CDR3. The CDR3 loop is CATARGGRGTDTQYF. The CDR3 DNA reads TGTGCCACCGCCCGCGGCGGGAGAGGCACAGATACGCAGTATTTT.

The rearrangement uses TRBV5-1 and TRBJ2-7; 8 bases line up with TRBD1. CDR1 and CDR2 from the germline V gene are SGHRS and YFSETQ. CDR3 size: 14 residues. Trimming took 5 bases from V and 6 from J; bases not matched to a gene: 10. This CDR3 reads CASRLTGGRGEQYF. The DNA for the CDR3 is TGCGCCAGCAGGCTCACAGGGGGTAGGGGCGAGCAGTACTTC.